Listed below are T cell receptor beta chains from one sample, sequenced in a study of human T cells and chemical hapten exposure. TCRdb used MiXCR to reprocess the RACE reads, holding one entry per CDR3 protein. The sample records approximately 110,000 distinct CDR3 sequences, around 35% being singletons. Sequenced material: whole blood, taken in connection with sensitization to the hapten diphenylcyclopropenone (DPC). All receptors come from a man in his forties with alopecia areata. Some clones in this sample may be carry-over from other donors' samples. CDR3s include the opening cysteine and the closing phenylalanine or tryptophan. Each record gives: D gene, V gene, J gene, clone size, CDR3 DNA, CDR3 protein. D genes are given only for firm matches. Clone size is shown for a subset of rows, as once, few, many or a class of expanded clone.

TRBD2	TRBV5-6	TRBJ2-1	few	TGTGCCAGCAGCTTCCCGGGAGGGGGGATAAATGAGCAGTTCTTC	CASSFPGGGINEQFF
-	TRBV9	TRBJ2-3	few	TGTGCCAGCAGTCCCCTTCCGAGGGCAGATACGCAGTATTTT	CASSPLPRADTQYF
-	TRBV5-6	TRBJ1-5	-	TGTGCCAGCAGCCACTCCCGGGGGCTTCGGAATCAGCCCCAGCATTTT	CASSHSRGLRNQPQHF
-	TRBV12-3/TRBV12-4	TRBJ2-6	few	TGTGCCAGCAGTGAAGTGGTGAATGGGGCCAACGTCCTGACTTTC	CASSEVVNGANVLTF
TRBD2	TRBV3-1	TRBJ2-3	few	TGTGCCAGCAGCCCTAGCGGGAGGGCAGATACGCAGTATTTT	CASSPSGRADTQYF
-	TRBV12-3/TRBV12-4	TRBJ1-5	-	TGTGCCAGCAGTTTTTGGGGGGGGAATCAGCCCCAGCATTTT	CASSFWGGNQPQHF
-	TRBV28	TRBJ1-1	-	TGTGCCAGCAGTCCAGGGGTTCTCAGGAACACTGAAGCTTTCTTT	CASSPGVLRNTEAFF
TRBD2	TRBV7-2	TRBJ2-3	few	TGTGCCAGCAGCCCTAATAGCGGGAGTGTCACAGATACGCAGTATTTT	CASSPNSGSVTDTQYF
-	TRBV6-1	TRBJ2-1	-	TGTGCCAGCAGTGCTTTGGCTAGCGCACTATCTGTTTCCTACAATGAGCAGTTCTTC	CASSALASALSVSYNEQFF
TRBD2	TRBV20-1	TRBJ2-3	-	TGCAGTGCTAGAGGGGTAGCGGGAGATACGCAGTATTTT	CSARGVAGDTQYF
TRBD1	TRBV29-1	TRBJ1-3	-	TGTGGGACAGACTCTGGAAACACCATATATTTT	CGTDSGNTIYF